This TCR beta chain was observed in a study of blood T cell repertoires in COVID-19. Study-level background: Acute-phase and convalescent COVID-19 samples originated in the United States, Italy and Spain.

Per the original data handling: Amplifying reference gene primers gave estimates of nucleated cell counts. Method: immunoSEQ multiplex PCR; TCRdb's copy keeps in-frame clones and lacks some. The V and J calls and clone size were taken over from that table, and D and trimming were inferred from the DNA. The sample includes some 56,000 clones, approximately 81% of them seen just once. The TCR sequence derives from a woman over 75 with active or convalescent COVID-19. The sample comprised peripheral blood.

The CDR3 region has the DNA TGTGCCAGCAGCAACGACAGGGGAGCGGGTTCACCCCTCCACTTT. This encodes CASSNDRGAGSPLHF. The chain links TRBV7-9 to TRBJ1-6; TRBD1 aligns across 8 bases. The germline V gene encodes CDR1 SEHNR and CDR2 FQNEAQ (reference sequence). The V segment lost 5 bases and the J segment 9 bases; nucleotides outside the gene matches: 9. The CDR3 covers 15 residues.